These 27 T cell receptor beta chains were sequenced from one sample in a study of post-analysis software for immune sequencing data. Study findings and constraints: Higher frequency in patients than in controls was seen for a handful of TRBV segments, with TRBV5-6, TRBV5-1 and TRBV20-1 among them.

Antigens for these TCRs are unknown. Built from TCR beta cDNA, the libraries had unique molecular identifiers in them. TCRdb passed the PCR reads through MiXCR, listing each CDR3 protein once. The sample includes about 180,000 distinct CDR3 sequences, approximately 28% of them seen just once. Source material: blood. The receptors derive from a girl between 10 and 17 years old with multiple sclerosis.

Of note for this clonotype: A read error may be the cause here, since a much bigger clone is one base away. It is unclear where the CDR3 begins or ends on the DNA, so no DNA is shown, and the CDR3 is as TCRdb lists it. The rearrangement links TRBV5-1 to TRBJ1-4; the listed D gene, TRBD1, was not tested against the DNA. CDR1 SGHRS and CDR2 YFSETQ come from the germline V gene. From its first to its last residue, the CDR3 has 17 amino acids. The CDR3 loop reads CASSLVGTGATNEKRFF.

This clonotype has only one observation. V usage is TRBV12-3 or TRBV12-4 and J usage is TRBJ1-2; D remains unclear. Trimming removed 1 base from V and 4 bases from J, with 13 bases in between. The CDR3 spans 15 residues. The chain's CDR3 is CASSLVPGLGYGYTF. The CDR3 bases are TGTGCCAGCAGTTTAGTTCCGGGGTTGGGCTATGGCTACACCTTC.

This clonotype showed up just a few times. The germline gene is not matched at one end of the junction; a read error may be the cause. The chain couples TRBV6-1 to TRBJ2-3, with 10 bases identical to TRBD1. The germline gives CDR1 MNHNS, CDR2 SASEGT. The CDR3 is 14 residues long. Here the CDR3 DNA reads TGTGCCAGCAGCGGGACAGGGGCCACAGATGCGCAGTATTTT. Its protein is CASSGTGATDAQYF.

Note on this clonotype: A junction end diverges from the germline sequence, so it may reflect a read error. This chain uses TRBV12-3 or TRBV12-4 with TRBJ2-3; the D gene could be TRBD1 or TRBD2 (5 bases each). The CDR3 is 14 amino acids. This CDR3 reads CASSWGPSADAQYF. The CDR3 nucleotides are TGTGCCAGCAGTTGGGGACCGAGCGCAGATGCGCAGTATTTT.

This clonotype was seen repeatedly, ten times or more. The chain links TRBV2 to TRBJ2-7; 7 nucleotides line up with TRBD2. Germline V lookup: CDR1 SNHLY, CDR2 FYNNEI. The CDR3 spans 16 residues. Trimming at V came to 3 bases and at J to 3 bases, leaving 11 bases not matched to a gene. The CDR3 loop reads CASSDKGPGLFYEQYF. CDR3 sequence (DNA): TGTGCCAGCAGTGATAAGGGCCCGGGACTATTCTACGAGCAGTACTTC.

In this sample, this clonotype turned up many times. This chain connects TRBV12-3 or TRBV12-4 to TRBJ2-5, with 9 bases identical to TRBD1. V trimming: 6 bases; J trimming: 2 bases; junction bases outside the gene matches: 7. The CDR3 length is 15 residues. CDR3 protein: CASSRQGEGQETQYF. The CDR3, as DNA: TGTGCCAGCAGCCGACAGGGGGAGGGTCAAGAGACCCAGTACTTC.

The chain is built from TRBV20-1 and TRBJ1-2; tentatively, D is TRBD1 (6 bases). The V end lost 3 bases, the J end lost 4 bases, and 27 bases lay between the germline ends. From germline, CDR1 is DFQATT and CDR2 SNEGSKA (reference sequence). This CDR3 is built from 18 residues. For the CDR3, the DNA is TGCAGTGCTAGTTTTCTAAAATCCTGGGACAAGATACGCTATGGCTACACCTTC. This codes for CSASFLKSWDKIRYGYTF.

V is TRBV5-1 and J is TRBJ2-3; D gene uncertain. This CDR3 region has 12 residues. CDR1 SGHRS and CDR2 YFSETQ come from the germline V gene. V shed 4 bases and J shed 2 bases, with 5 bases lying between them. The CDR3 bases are TGCGCCAGCAGCCAACCCACAGATACGCAGTATTTT. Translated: CASSQPTDTQYF.

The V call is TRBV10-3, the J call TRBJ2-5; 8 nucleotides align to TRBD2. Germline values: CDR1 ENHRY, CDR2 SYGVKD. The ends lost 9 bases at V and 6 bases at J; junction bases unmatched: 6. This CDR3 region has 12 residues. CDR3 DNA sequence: TGTGCCATTTCGCGGGAGGAACAGACCCAGTACTTC. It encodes CAISREEQTQYF.

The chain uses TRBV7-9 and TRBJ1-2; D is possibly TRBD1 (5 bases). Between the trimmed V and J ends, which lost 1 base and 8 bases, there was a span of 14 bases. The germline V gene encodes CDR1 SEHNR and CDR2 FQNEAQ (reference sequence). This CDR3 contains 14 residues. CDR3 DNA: TGTGCCAGCAGCTTAGGCCGGGACCGAAAGGGCTACACCTTC. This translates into CASSLGRDRKGYTF.

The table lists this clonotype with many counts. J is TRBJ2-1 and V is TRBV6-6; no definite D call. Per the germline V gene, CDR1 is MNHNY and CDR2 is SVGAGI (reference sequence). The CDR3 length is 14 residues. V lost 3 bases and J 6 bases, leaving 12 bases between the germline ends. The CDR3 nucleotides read TGTGCCAGCAGTTATTACGTACATGGCAATGAGCAGTTCTTC. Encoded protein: CASSYYVHGNEQFF.

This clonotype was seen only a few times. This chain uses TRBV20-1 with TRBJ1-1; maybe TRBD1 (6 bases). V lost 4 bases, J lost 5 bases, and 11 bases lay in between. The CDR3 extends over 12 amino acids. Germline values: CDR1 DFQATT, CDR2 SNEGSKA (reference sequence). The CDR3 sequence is CSATGALTEAFF. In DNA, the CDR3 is TGCAGTGCTACAGGGGCGCTGACTGAAGCTTTCTTT.

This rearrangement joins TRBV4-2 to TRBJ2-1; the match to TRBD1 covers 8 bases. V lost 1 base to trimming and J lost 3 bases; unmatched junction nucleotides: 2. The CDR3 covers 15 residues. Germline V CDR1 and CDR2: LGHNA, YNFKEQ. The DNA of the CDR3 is TGTGCCAGCAGCCAAGGGGGACAGGTCTACAATGAGCAGTTCTTC. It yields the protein CASSQGGQVYNEQFF.

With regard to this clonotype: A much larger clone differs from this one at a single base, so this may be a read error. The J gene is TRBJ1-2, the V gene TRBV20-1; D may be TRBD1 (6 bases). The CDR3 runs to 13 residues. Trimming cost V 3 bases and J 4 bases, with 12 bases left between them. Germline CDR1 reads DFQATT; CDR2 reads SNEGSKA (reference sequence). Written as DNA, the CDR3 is TGCAGTGCTAGTCGTCGGACAGCCTATGGCTACACCTTC. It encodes CSASRRTAYGYTF.

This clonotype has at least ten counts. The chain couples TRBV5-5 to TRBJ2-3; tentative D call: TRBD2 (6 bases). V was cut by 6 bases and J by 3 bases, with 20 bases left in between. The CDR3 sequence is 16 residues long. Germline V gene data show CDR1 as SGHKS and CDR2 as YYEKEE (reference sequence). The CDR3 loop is CASTFPGGVGTDTQYF. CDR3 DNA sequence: TGTGCCAGCACCTTCCCTGGCGGGGTAGGAACAGATACGCAGTATTTT.

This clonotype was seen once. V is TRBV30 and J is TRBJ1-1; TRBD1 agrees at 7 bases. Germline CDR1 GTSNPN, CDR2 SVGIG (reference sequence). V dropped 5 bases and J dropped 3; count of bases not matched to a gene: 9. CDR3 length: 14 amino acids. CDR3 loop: CAWSAYRGDTEAFF. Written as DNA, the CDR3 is TGTGCCTGGTCGGCCTACAGGGGAGACACTGAAGCTTTCTTT.

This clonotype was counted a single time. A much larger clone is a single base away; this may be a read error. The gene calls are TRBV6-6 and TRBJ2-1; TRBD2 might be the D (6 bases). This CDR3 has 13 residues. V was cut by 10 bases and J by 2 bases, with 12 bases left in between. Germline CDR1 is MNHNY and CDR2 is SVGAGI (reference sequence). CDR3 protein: CATGLDPYNEQFF. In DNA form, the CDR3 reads TGTGCCACGGGACTTGATCCCTACAATGAGCAGTTCTTC.

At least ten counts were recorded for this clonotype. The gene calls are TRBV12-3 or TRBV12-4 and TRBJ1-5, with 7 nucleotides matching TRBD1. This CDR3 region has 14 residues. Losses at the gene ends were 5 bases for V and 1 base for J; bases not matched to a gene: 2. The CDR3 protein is CASSMGQSNQPQHF. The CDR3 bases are TGTGCCAGCAGTATGGGACAGAGCAATCAGCCCCAGCATTTT.

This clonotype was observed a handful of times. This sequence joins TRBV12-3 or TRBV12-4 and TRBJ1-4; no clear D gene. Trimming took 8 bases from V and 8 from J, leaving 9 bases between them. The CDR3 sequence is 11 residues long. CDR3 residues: CASARVEKLFF. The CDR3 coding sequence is TGTGCCAGCGCCAGAGTCGAAAAACTGTTTTTT.

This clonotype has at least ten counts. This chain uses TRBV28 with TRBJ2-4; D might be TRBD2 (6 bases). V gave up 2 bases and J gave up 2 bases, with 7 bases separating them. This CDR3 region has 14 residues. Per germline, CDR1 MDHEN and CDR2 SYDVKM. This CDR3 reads CASSLTSTKNIQYF. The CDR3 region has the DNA TGTGCCAGCAGTTTAACTAGCACCAAAAACATTCAGTACTTC.

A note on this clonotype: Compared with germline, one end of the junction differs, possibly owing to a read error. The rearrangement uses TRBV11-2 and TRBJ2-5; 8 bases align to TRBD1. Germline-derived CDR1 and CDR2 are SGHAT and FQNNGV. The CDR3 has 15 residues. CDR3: CASSLQGAVGETRYF. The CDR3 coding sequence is TGTGCCAGCAGCTTACAGGGGGCGGTAGGAGAGACCCGGTACTTC.

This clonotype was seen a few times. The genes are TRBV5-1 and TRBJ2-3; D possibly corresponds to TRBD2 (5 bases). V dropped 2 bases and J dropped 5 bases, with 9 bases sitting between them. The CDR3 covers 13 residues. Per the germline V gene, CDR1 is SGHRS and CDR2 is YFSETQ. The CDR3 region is CASSLGEGDTQYF. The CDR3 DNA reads TGCGCCAGCAGCTTAGGCGAGGGAGATACGCAGTATTTT. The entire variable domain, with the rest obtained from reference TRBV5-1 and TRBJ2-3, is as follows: KAGVTQTPRYLIKTRGQQVTLSCSPISGHRSVSWYQQTPGQGLQFLFEYFSETQRNKGNFPGRFSGRQFSNSRSEMNVSTLELGDSALYLCASSLGEGDTQYFGPGTRLTVL.

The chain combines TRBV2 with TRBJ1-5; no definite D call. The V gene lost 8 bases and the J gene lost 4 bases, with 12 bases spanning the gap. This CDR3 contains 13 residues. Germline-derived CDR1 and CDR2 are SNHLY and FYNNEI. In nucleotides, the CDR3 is TGTGCCAGCCGGACCGCACGGAATCAGCCCCAGCATTTT. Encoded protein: CASRTARNQPQHF.

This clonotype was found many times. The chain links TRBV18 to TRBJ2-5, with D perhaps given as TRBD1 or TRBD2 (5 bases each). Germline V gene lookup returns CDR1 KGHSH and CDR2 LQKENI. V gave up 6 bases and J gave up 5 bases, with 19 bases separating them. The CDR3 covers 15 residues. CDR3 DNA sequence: TGTGCCAGCTCCCCGACGAGGGGTCGGGCGGAGACCCAGTACTTC. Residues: CASSPTRGRAETQYF. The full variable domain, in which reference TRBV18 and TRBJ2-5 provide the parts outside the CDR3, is NAGVMQNPRHLVRRRGQEARLRCSPMKGHSHVYWYRQLPEEGLKFMVYLQKENIIDESGMPKERFSAEFPKEGPSILRIQQVVRGDSAAYFCASSPTRGRAETQYFGPGTRLLVL.

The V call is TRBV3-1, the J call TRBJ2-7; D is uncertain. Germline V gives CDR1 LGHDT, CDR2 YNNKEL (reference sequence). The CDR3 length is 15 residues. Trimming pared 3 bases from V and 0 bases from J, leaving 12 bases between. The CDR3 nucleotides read TGTGCCAGCAGCCACCGAATGGCGGTCTCCTACGAGCAGTACTTC. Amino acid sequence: CASSHRMAVSYEQYF.

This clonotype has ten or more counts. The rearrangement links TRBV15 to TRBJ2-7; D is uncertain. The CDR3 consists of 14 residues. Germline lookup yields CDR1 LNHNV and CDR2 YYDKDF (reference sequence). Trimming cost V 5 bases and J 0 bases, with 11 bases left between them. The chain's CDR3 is CATSEPSRSYEQYF. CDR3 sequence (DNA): TGTGCCACCAGCGAACCTAGTCGCTCCTACGAGCAGTACTTC.

The DNA of the CDR3 is TGTGCCTGGAGGTCCACACGAGGGTCTGGGGCCAACGTCCTGACTTTC. Encoded protein: CAWRSTRGSGANVLTF. The genes are TRBV30 and TRBJ2-6, with D perhaps matching TRBD2 (5 bases). Trimming pared 3 bases from V and 1 base from J, leaving 13 bases between. The CDR3 has 16 residues. Germline CDR1 reads GTSNPN; CDR2 reads SVGIG (reference sequence).